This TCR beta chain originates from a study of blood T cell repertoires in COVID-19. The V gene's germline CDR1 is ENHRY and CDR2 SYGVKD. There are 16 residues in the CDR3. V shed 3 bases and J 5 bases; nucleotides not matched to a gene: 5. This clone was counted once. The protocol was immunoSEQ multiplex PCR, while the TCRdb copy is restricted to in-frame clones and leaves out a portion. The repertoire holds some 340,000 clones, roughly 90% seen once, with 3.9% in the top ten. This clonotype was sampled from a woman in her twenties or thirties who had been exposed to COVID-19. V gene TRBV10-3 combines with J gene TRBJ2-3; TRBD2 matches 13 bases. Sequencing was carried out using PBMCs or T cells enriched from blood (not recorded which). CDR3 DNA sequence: TGTGCCATCAGTGAACTAGCGGGGGGGCTCAAAGATACGCAGTATTTT. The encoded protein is CAISELAGGLKDTQYF.